The clone carrying this T cell receptor (beta chain) has a handful of counts. This specimen belongs to a study of blood T cell repertoires in COVID-19. Some clones are missing from TCRdb's copy, which holds only in-frame ones; the method was immunoSEQ multiplex PCR. The sample includes about 74,000 clones, roughly 90% of them seen just once. Sample: peripheral blood. The receptor's source is a man aged 70 or older with active or convalescent COVID-19.

This CDR3 reads CAISPWREGGGTQYF. The CDR3 bases are TGTGCCATCAGCCCCTGGCGGGAGGGAGGGGGTACGCAGTATTTT. The genes are TRBV10-3 and TRBJ2-3; TRBD2 matches at 9 bases. V lost 6 bases and J lost 8; bases outside the gene matches: 12. CDR3 size: 15 residues. The V gene's germline CDR1 is ENHRY and CDR2 SYGVKD.